These T cell receptor beta chains were read from a single sample in a study of T cells after yellow fever vaccination. TCRdb passed the 5' RACE reads through MiXCR, listing each CDR3 protein once. Of tens of thousands of distinct CDR3 sequences listed, around 7.3% are singletons. The sequenced sample was CD8+ T cells sorted from PBMCs, obtained on the day of the yellow fever booster vaccination. These receptors were taken from a man aged 25 to 40 who received the YFV17D yellow fever vaccine. Both conserved end residues are part of each CDR3. A D gene is named only where the DNA matches it firmly. Where a row states a size, it is once, few, many or the class of an expanded clone; other rows omit it.

J gene: TRBJ1-1; D gene: .; V gene: TRBV4-3; clone size: few; CDR3 DNA: TGCGCCAGCCGACCTTCCTCCTTGAACACTGAAGCTTTCTTT; CDR3 protein: CASRPSSLNTEAFF
J gene: TRBJ2-2; D gene: .; V gene: TRBV7-6; clone size: few; CDR3 DNA: TGTGCCAGCAGCTACCGACCGGGGCCGGAGGGCGAGCTGTTTTTT; CDR3 protein: CASSYRPGPEGELFF
J gene: TRBJ2-3; D gene: .; V gene: TRBV6-5; clone size: .; CDR3 DNA: TGTGCCAGCAGTTACTCTCCTGGGGCGGGCAGCACAGATACGCAGTATTTT; CDR3 protein: CASSYSPGAGSTDTQYF
J gene: TRBJ1-5; D gene: TRBD1; V gene: TRBV25-1; clone size: many; CDR3 DNA: TGTGCCAGCAGTGGGGACAGCCTCAATCAGCCCCAGCATTTT; CDR3 protein: CASSGDSLNQPQHF
J gene: TRBJ2-5; D gene: .; V gene: TRBV4-3; clone size: few; CDR3 DNA: TGCGCCAGCAGCCAAGATCTCCCAGGGGAATTTCAAGAGACCCAGTACTTC; CDR3 protein: CASSQDLPGEFQETQYF
J gene: TRBJ2-7; D gene: TRBD1; V gene: TRBV30; clone size: .; CDR3 DNA: TGTGCCTTGGACCAAGGGGGCGGGCAGTACTTC; CDR3 protein: CALDQGGGQYF
J gene: TRBJ2-7; D gene: TRBD2; V gene: TRBV7-9; clone size: many; CDR3 DNA: TGTGCCAGCAGCGACCCTACTAGCGGGAGGTTCTACGAGCAGTACTTC; CDR3 protein: CASSDPTSGRFYEQYF
J gene: TRBJ1-6; D gene: .; V gene: TRBV4-1; clone size: few; CDR3 DNA: TGCGCCAGCAGCCAACCCCTGGGAAATTCACCCCTCCACTTT; CDR3 protein: CASSQPLGNSPLHF
J gene: TRBJ2-3; D gene: .; V gene: TRBV11-2; clone size: few; CDR3 DNA: TGTGCCAGCAGCTACCGGGGCAGGGGCACGGATACGCAGTATTTT; CDR3 protein: CASSYRGRGTDTQYF
J gene: TRBJ2-1; D gene: .; V gene: TRBV19; clone size: .; CDR3 DNA: TGTGCCACAGAGACGGATCACAATGAGCAGTTCTTC; CDR3 protein: CATETDHNEQFF
J gene: TRBJ1-2; D gene: .; V gene: TRBV29-1; clone size: once; CDR3 DNA: TGCAGCGTTGGGCAAGTGGACTACTATGGCTACACCTTC; CDR3 protein: CSVGQVDYYGYTF
J gene: TRBJ2-7; D gene: TRBD2; V gene: TRBV27; clone size: few; CDR3 DNA: TGTGCCAGCAGTTTGACTAGCGGGAGCACTTACGAGCAGTACTTC; CDR3 protein: CASSLTSGSTYEQYF
J gene: TRBJ2-7; D gene: TRBD1; V gene: TRBV29-1; clone size: .; CDR3 DNA: TGCAGCGCAGGTGACAGGGGGGTCTACGAGCAGTACTTC; CDR3 protein: CSAGDRGVYEQYF
J gene: TRBJ1-6; D gene: .; V gene: TRBV5-1; clone size: many; CDR3 DNA: TGCGCCAGCAGCCTCGGACCAGCGGACTCCTATAATTCACCCCTCCACTTT; CDR3 protein: CASSLGPADSYNSPLHF
J gene: TRBJ2-7; D gene: .; V gene: TRBV27; clone size: few; CDR3 DNA: TGTGCCAGCAGTACGACGGGGCACTTCTACGAGCAGTACTTC; CDR3 protein: CASSTTGHFYEQYF
J gene: TRBJ2-1; D gene: TRBD1; V gene: TRBV30; clone size: few; CDR3 DNA: TGTGCCTGGAGTGCAGGGGGTGGCTACAATGAGCAGTTCTTC; CDR3 protein: CAWSAGGGYNEQFF
J gene: TRBJ2-7; D gene: .; V gene: TRBV30; clone size: .; CDR3 DNA: TGTGCCTGGAGTGTTCGGGGAACGGGGACCTACGAGCAGTACTTC; CDR3 protein: CAWSVRGTGTYEQYF
J gene: TRBJ2-5; D gene: TRBD2; V gene: TRBV20-1; clone size: .; CDR3 DNA: TGCAGTGCTAGAGATCTCACGGGAGGGGGGGAGACCCAGTACTTC; CDR3 protein: CSARDLTGGGETQYF
J gene: TRBJ2-2; D gene: .; V gene: TRBV12-3/TRBV12-4; clone size: many; CDR3 DNA: TGTGCCAGCAGTTTAGATCCGCTCGGGGCCGGGGAGCTGTTTTTT; CDR3 protein: CASSLDPLGAGELFF
J gene: TRBJ2-7; D gene: .; V gene: TRBV21-1; clone size: .; CDR3 DNA: TGTGCCAGCAGCAAAGAGAGGGACAGTGACACCTACGAGCAGTACTTC; CDR3 protein: CASSKERDSDTYEQYF
J gene: TRBJ2-1; D gene: .; V gene: TRBV25-1; clone size: .; CDR3 DNA: TGTGCCAGCAGTGGAGAATACAATGAGCAGTTCTTC; CDR3 protein: CASSGEYNEQFF
J gene: TRBJ2-7; D gene: .; V gene: TRBV9; clone size: .; CDR3 DNA: TGTGCCAGCAGCGTCACGGATGATCCCTACGGGCAGTACTTC; CDR3 protein: CASSVTDDPYGQYF
J gene: TRBJ1-4; D gene: .; V gene: TRBV27; clone size: .; CDR3 DNA: TGTGCCAGCAAGTTTCGGGGAAATGAAAAACTGTTTTTT; CDR3 protein: CASKFRGNEKLFF
J gene: TRBJ2-5; D gene: .; V gene: TRBV4-3; clone size: many; CDR3 DNA: TGCGCCAGCAGCCAAGTGGCCTTCCAAGAGACCCAGTACTTC; CDR3 protein: CASSQVAFQETQYF
J gene: TRBJ2-5; D gene: TRBD2; V gene: TRBV7-8; clone size: many; CDR3 DNA: TGTGCCAGCAGCTTAGCGGTCCTAGCGGGAGGGAGATGGCAAGAGACCCAGTACTTC; CDR3 protein: CASSLAVLAGGRWQETQYF
J gene: TRBJ2-5; D gene: TRBD2; V gene: TRBV20-1; clone size: few; CDR3 DNA: TGCAGTGCTAGAGATGAGGGACTAGCGGAAGAGACCCAGTACTTC; CDR3 protein: CSARDEGLAEETQYF
J gene: TRBJ2-7; D gene: TRBD1; V gene: TRBV6-5; clone size: many; CDR3 DNA: TGTGCCAGCAGTCGAGGACAGGACGAGCAGTACTTC; CDR3 protein: CASSRGQDEQYF
J gene: TRBJ2-7; D gene: .; V gene: TRBV29-1; clone size: many; CDR3 DNA: TGCAGCGTTGAAGGGGACAACTACGAGCAGTACTTC; CDR3 protein: CSVEGDNYEQYF
J gene: TRBJ2-5; D gene: TRBD2; V gene: TRBV9; clone size: .; CDR3 DNA: TGTGCCAGCGGTAGCGGGAGACCACAAGAGACCCAGTACTTC; CDR3 protein: CASGSGRPQETQYF
J gene: TRBJ1-5; D gene: .; V gene: TRBV20-1; clone size: few; CDR3 DNA: TGCAGTGCTTATCCGGGACAAGGAGCCAATCAGCCCCAGCATTTT; CDR3 protein: CSAYPGQGANQPQHF
J gene: TRBJ2-7; D gene: .; V gene: TRBV7-8; clone size: few; CDR3 DNA: TGTGCCAGCAGCTTACCCCAAAGGAGCTCCTACGAGCAGTACTTC; CDR3 protein: CASSLPQRSSYEQYF
J gene: TRBJ1-2; D gene: .; V gene: TRBV6-1; clone size: few; CDR3 DNA: TGTGCCAGCAGGGAACAGGGCTGGGATGGCTACACCTTC; CDR3 protein: CASREQGWDGYTF
J gene: TRBJ1-3; D gene: .; V gene: TRBV7-6; clone size: .; CDR3 DNA: TGTGCCAGCAGCCCACATACCGACGGGAACTCTGGAAACACCATATATTTT; CDR3 protein: CASSPHTDGNSGNTIYF
J gene: TRBJ1-2; D gene: .; V gene: TRBV29-1; clone size: few; CDR3 DNA: TGCAGCGTTGTAAATCTTACCCCTGAGATCAGGGCCTCTCGGGGTTATGGCTACACCTTC; CDR3 protein: CSVVNLTPEIRASRGYGYTF
J gene: TRBJ2-1; D gene: .; V gene: TRBV9; clone size: many; CDR3 DNA: TGTGCCAGCAGCGTCGGGACTCTCCCCAATGAGCAGTTCTTC; CDR3 protein: CASSVGTLPNEQFF
J gene: TRBJ1-5; D gene: .; V gene: TRBV20-1; clone size: many; CDR3 DNA: TGCAGTGCTAAAGTGGGGAATCAGCCCCAGCATTTT; CDR3 protein: CSAKVGNQPQHF
J gene: TRBJ2-5; D gene: .; V gene: TRBV30; clone size: .; CDR3 DNA: TGTGCCTGGAGTGTACAATGGGTAGAGACCCAGTACTTC; CDR3 protein: CAWSVQWVETQYF
J gene: TRBJ2-1; D gene: TRBD2; V gene: TRBV10-2; clone size: many; CDR3 DNA: TGCGCCAGTACTAGCGCCTCCTACAATGAGCAGTTCTTC; CDR3 protein: CASTSASYNEQFF
J gene: TRBJ2-1; D gene: .; V gene: TRBV20-1; clone size: many; CDR3 DNA: TGCAGTGCTAGAGGACCGTACCTAGCTTATGAGCAGTTCTTC; CDR3 protein: CSARGPYLAYEQFF
J gene: TRBJ2-7; D gene: .; V gene: TRBV11-2; clone size: .; CDR3 DNA: TGTGCCAGCAGCTTAGGGCGGGGTGGCTACGAGCAGTACTTC; CDR3 protein: CASSLGRGGYEQYF
J gene: TRBJ2-1; D gene: TRBD2; V gene: TRBV23-1; clone size: few; CDR3 DNA: TGCGCCAGCAGTCAGGGGACTAGCGAGGTTGGCAATGAGCAGTTCTTC; CDR3 protein: CASSQGTSEVGNEQFF
J gene: TRBJ2-1; D gene: TRBD2; V gene: TRBV5-1; clone size: .; CDR3 DNA: TGCGCCAGCAGCTTGCGAGGGACTACCCTTGATAATGAGCAGTTCTTC; CDR3 protein: CASSLRGTTLDNEQFF
J gene: TRBJ2-7; D gene: TRBD1; V gene: TRBV28; clone size: few; CDR3 DNA: TGTGCCAGCAGTTCCGAAACGGGACAGAGCTCCTACGAGCAGTACTTC; CDR3 protein: CASSSETGQSSYEQYF
J gene: TRBJ2-7; D gene: TRBD2; V gene: TRBV7-2; clone size: .; CDR3 DNA: TGTGCCAGCAGCCTCAGCGGGAGGCCGGGCGAGCAGTACTTC; CDR3 protein: CASSLSGRPGEQYF